Below, 29 T cell receptor beta chains from the same sample are listed, as sequenced in a study of Ad26.COV2.S vaccination and SARS-CoV-2 variants. Regarding treatment: 15 to 20 received Ad26.COV2.S at low or high dose, single or two shots; several received placebo; per-sample allocation not given. Samples came from day 63 after the first vaccine or placebo injection. Measured with immunoSEQ multiplex PCR; TCRdb has only the in-frame clones, and not every one. This sample has some 290,000 clones, with around 84% found just once. Sequences were derived from peripheral blood, sampled in a trial of Ad26.COV2.S vaccine versus placebo. The source is a person aged 18 to 59 who received the Ad26.COV2.S COVID-19 vaccine or a placebo.

The CDR3, as DNA: TGTGCCAGCAGCACTCCGGGACGGGGAATTTCACCCCTCCACTTT. Its translation is CASSTPGRGISPLHF. The chain combines TRBV7-2 with TRBJ1-6, with a tentative D call TRBD1 (5 bases). Germline CDR1 is SGHTA and CDR2 is FQGNSA. This CDR3 has 15 residues. V gave up 5 bases and J gave up 9 bases, with 17 bases separating them.

The rearrangement joins TRBV9 to TRBJ2-7, with 14 bases matching TRBD2. The germline CDR1 and CDR2 sequences are SGDLS and YYNGEE. Losses at the gene ends were 3 bases for V and 5 bases for J; bases not matched to a gene: 7. The CDR3 has 16 residues. The CDR3 coding sequence is TGTGCCAGCAGCGAGGGGACTAGCGGGGGCCAACACGAGCAGTACTTC. Amino acid sequence: CASSEGTSGGQHEQYF.

V usage is TRBV30 and J usage is TRBJ1-4; a possible D gene is TRBD1 (5 bases). Germline lookup yields CDR1 GTSNPN and CDR2 SVGIG (reference sequence). This CDR3 contains 11 residues. Trimming stripped 0 bases from V and 13 bases from J, with 9 bases between. The CDR3 sequence: CAWSVGGRLFF. The DNA of the CDR3 is TGTGCCTGGAGTGTGGGGGGGAGACTGTTTTTT. Drawing the rest from reference TRBV30 and TRBJ1-4, the complete variable domain is SQTIHQWPATLVQPVGSPLSLECTVEGTSNPNLYWYRQAAGRGLQLLFYSVGIGQISSEVPQNLSASRPQDRQFILSSKKLLLSDSGFYLCAWSVGGRLFFGSGTQLSVL.

V and J are TRBV2 and TRBJ2-7; 9 nucleotides line up with TRBD2. The ends lost 5 bases at V and 2 bases at J; junction bases unmatched: 4. CDR1 is SNHLY and CDR2 is FYNNEI in the germline V gene. The CDR3 runs to 14 residues. The CDR3 sequence is CASSWLAGTYEQYF. CDR3 DNA: TGTGCCAGCAGTTGGCTAGCGGGGACCTACGAGCAGTACTTC.

In DNA, the CDR3 is TGTGCCAGCAGCTTCCCAGGGCTATCCTACGAGCAGTACTTC. Translating gives CASSFPGLSYEQYF. J is TRBJ2-7 and V is TRBV13, with a possible D match to TRBD1 (5 bases). V lost 3 bases, J lost 1 base, and 10 bases lay in between. The CDR3 has 14 amino acids. Germline V gene lookup returns CDR1 PRHDT and CDR2 FYEKMQ (reference sequence).

This chain connects TRBV19 to TRBJ1-2; TRBD1 aligns across 9 bases. J lost 0 bases, V lost 3 bases, and 2 bases had no gene match. Germline V CDR1 and CDR2: LNHDA, SQIVND (reference sequence). The CDR3 totals 15 residues. The CDR3 region has the DNA TGTGCCAGTAGTATGGGACAGGGAGCTAACTATGGCTACACCTTC. Translation gives CASSMGQGANYGYTF. The full variable domain, with the rest looked up from reference TRBV19 and TRBJ1-2, is DGGITQSPKYLFRKEGQNVTLSCEQNLNHDAMYWYRQDPGQGLRLIYYSQIVNDFQKGDIAEGYSVSREKKESFPLTVTSAQKNPTAFYLCASSMGQGANYGYTFGSGTRLTVV.

This clone has only one observation. The V and J genes are TRBV27 and TRBJ1-1, with D perhaps matching TRBD1 (5 bases). Trimming removed 3 bases from V and 4 bases from J, with 18 bases in between. This CDR3 contains 16 residues. Germline lookup yields CDR1 MNHEY and CDR2 SMNVEV (reference sequence). CDR3 DNA sequence: TGTGCCAGCAGTTTGGAAGGGGTGTTAGGCGGCACTGAAGCTTTCTTT. Translating gives CASSLEGVLGGTEAFF.

V gene TRBV5-4 combines with J gene TRBJ2-2, with D possibly TRBD2 on 5 matching bases. This CDR3 has 15 amino acids. Germline-derived CDR1 and CDR2 are SGHNT and YYREEE (reference sequence). V was clipped by 0 bases and J by 7 bases, with 13 bases between them. CDR3 protein: CASSLGGIRDGELFF. The CDR3 DNA reads TGTGCCAGCAGCTTGGGAGGGATTAGAGACGGGGAGCTGTTTTTT.

The rearrangement uses TRBV18 and TRBJ1-1; D remains unclear. V shed 4 bases and J shed 1 base, with 4 bases lying between them. This CDR3 comprises 12 residues. Per the germline V gene, CDR1 is KGHSH and CDR2 is LQKENI. Written as DNA, the CDR3 is TGTGCCAGCTCACGACAGAACACTGAAGCTTTCTTT. As protein: CASSRQNTEAFF.

This chain uses TRBV5-1 with TRBJ1-1; no definite D call. CDR1 SGHRS and CDR2 YFSETQ come from the germline V gene. The length of the CDR3 is 14 residues. V dropped 0 bases and J dropped 3 bases, with 9 bases sitting between them. CDR3 DNA: TGCGCCAGCAGCTTGGAGGGTCTATACACTGAAGCTTTCTTT. Protein product: CASSLEGLYTEAFF.

The count of this clone is one. CDR3 amino acids: CASSLVQGLYGYTF. In nucleotides, the CDR3 is TGTGCCAGCAGCTTAGTACAGGGGCTCTATGGCTACACCTTC. The rearrangement uses TRBV7-2 and TRBJ1-2; 7 nucleotides line up with TRBD1. Unmatched junction bases numbered 3, after V lost 1 base and J lost 4 bases. CDR1 and CDR2 (germline): SGHTA, FQGNSA. The CDR3 contains 14 residues. Looking up the rest from reference TRBV7-2 and TRBJ1-2 gives the full variable domain: GAGVSQSPSNKVTEKGKDVELRCDPISGHTALYWYRQSLGQGLEFLIYFQGNSAPDKSGLPSDRFSAERTGGSVSTLTIQRTQQEDSAVYLCASSLVQGLYGYTFGSGTRLTVV.

The rearrangement links TRBV18 to TRBJ2-7; 9 bases match TRBD1. This CDR3 is 13 amino acids long. Germline V gene sequence: CDR1 KGHSH, CDR2 LQKENI. J gave up 7 bases and V 4 bases, and 5 bases lay outside the gene matches. CDR3 region: CASSLNRGREQYF. The CDR3 region has the DNA TGTGCCAGCTCACTTAACAGGGGGCGAGAGCAGTACTTC.

CDR3 DNA: TGTGCCAGCAGCGTAGGCGGGGGACAAGAAGCTTTCTTT. Its translation is CASSVGGGQEAFF. V is TRBV9 and J is TRBJ1-1; D is perhaps TRBD1 (6 bases). Germline assignment: CDR1 SGDLS and CDR2 YYNGEE. Trimming removed 0 bases at V and 8 bases at J, with 11 bases between. CDR3 length: 13 amino acids.

The J gene is TRBJ1-3, the V gene TRBV7-6, with 8 nucleotides matching TRBD1. Looked up from germline, CDR1 is SGHVS and CDR2 is FNYEAQ. The CDR3 covers 20 residues. The V gene end was trimmed by 1 base and the J gene end by 2 bases; junction bases not matched to a gene: 16. The CDR3 protein is CASSLEAVGTGNGPGNTIYF. The CDR3, as DNA: TGTGCCAGCAGCTTAGAGGCGGTGGGGACAGGCAACGGTCCTGGAAACACCATATATTTT.

This chain connects TRBV10-2 to TRBJ1-2; tentative D call: TRBD1 (5 bases). V was shortened by 0 bases and J by 4 bases, with 9 bases between the two germline ends. In germline, CDR1 is WSHSY, CDR2 SAAADI. CDR3 size: 14 residues. CDR3 nucleotide sequence: TGCGCCAGCAGTGAGTCGAGACAGTCCTATGGCTACACCTTC. As protein: CASSESRQSYGYTF.

The chain uses TRBV6-2 or TRBV6-3 and TRBJ1-2; D perhaps matches TRBD1 (5 bases). With 8 bases removed from V and 5 bases from J, the gap between germline ends came to 12 bases. CDR1 is MNHEY, CDR2 SVGEGT, per germline. The CDR3 runs to 12 residues. The CDR3 DNA sequence: TGTGCCAGCGGCCGACAGCTATATGGCTACACCTTC. It yields the protein CASGRQLYGYTF.

V gene TRBV11-3 combines with J gene TRBJ1-5; no clear D. V was trimmed by 4 bases and J by 11 bases, leaving 9 bases between them. There are 11 residues in the CDR3. Germline V gives CDR1 SGHNT, CDR2 YENEEA. The CDR3 is CASSWGSTQHF. The CDR3 bases are TGTGCCAGCAGCTGGGGTAGTACCCAGCATTTT.

This rearrangement joins TRBV5-6 to TRBJ2-7; either TRBD1 or TRBD2 may supply D (5 bases each). Trimming shortened V by 3 bases and J by 4 bases, and 17 bases separated the two germline ends. There are 15 residues in the CDR3. CDR1 is SGHDT and CDR2 is YYEEEE in the germline V gene. The CDR3 here is CASSSLLRDGYEQYF. Written as DNA, the CDR3 is TGTGCCAGCAGCTCCCTGTTACGGGACGGATACGAGCAGTACTTC.

This chain joins TRBV29-1 and TRBJ1-1; D not resolved. This CDR3 has 10 residues. CDR1 SQVTM and CDR2 ANQGSEA come from the germline V gene. V lost 5 bases and J lost 1, with 2 bases in between. The CDR3 DNA reads as TGCAGCGTTCAGAACACTGAAGCTTTCTTT. Amino acid sequence: CSVQNTEAFF.

The rearrangement uses TRBV5-1 and TRBJ1-1, with D perhaps TRBD1 (5 bases). CDR3 length: 15 residues. Trimming cost V 4 bases and J 0 bases, with 13 bases left between them. From germline, CDR1 is SGHRS and CDR2 YFSETQ. The CDR3 sequence is CASSPSPGVNTEAFF. The DNA of the CDR3 is TGCGCCAGCAGCCCCTCCCCGGGGGTGAACACTGAAGCTTTCTTT. Supplemented by reference TRBV5-1 and TRBJ1-1, the full variable domain reads KAGVTQTPRYLIKTRGQQVTLSCSPISGHRSVSWYQQTPGQGLQFLFEYFSETQRNKGNFPGRFSGRQFSNSRSEMNVSTLELGDSALYLCASSPSPGVNTEAFFGQGTRLTVV.

This chain connects TRBV6-5 to TRBJ1-1; no clear D. The CDR3 totals 15 residues. The V gene lost 2 bases and the J gene lost 4 bases, with 14 bases spanning the gap. CDR1 and CDR2 from the germline V gene are MNHEY and SVGAGI. For the CDR3, the DNA is TGTGCCAGCAGTTACATTACGGGCCTGGGCACTGAAGCTTTCTTT. Translation gives CASSYITGLGTEAFF.

This clone was seen only once. The chain recombines TRBV11-2 with TRBJ1-1; no firm D call. CDR3 length: 17 amino acids. The V end was cut by 1 base, the J end by 0 bases, with 15 bases between. The germline CDR1 and CDR2 sequences are SGHAT and FQNNGV. This CDR3 reads CASSLVPGLRLNTEAFF. CDR3 DNA: TGTGCCAGCAGCTTAGTCCCCGGGCTACGGCTGAACACTGAAGCTTTCTTT.

This chain uses TRBV7-2 with TRBJ1-4; D ambiguous. Trimming left V 5 bases short and J 8 bases short, with 12 bases between. Germline CDR1 is SGHTA and CDR2 is FQGNSA. This CDR3 region has 13 residues. The CDR3 spells CASSDGIWEKLFF. In DNA, the CDR3 is TGTGCCAGCAGCGACGGGATCTGGGAAAAACTGTTTTTT.

V is TRBV7-9 and J is TRBJ2-2; no reliable D call. The CDR3 contains 14 residues. The V end lost 5 bases, the J end lost 1 base, and 8 bases lay between the germline ends. The germline V gene has CDR1 SEHNR and CDR2 FQNEAQ (reference sequence). In DNA, the CDR3 is TGTGCCAGCAGCCCACACAAGAACACCGGGGAGCTGTTTTTT. Its translation: CASSPHKNTGELFF.

CDR3 in DNA: TGTGCCAGCAGCCCGATGACGCCCAGTCCTAGGGGGGAAAAACTGTTTTTT. Its translation is CASSPMTPSPRGEKLFF. The genes are TRBV7-9 and TRBJ1-4, with D maybe TRBD1 (6 bases). V gave up 5 bases and J gave up 8 bases, with 24 bases separating them. The CDR3 is made up of 17 amino acids. CDR1 is SEHNR, CDR2 FQNEAQ, per germline (reference sequence).

The chain is built from TRBV21-1 and TRBJ2-1; the D call TRBD1 from the table was never checked on the DNA. TRBV21-1 is termed a pseudogene. This CDR3 spans 16 amino acids. CDR3 DNA: TGTGCCAGCAGCAAAAGGGGGCTAAGCCCCCACAATGAGCAGTTCTTC. It is translated as CASSKRGLSPHNEQFF.

The rearrangement links TRBV7-8 to TRBJ2-6; 9 positions match TRBD1. CDR3 length equals 18 residues. V was clipped by 1 base and J by 4 bases; unmatched bases: 8. Germline loops: CDR1 SGHVS, CDR2 FQNEAQ. CDR3 sequence: CASSLDSQGASGANVLTF. CDR3 DNA sequence: TGTGCCAGCAGCTTAGACTCACAGGGGGCATCAGGGGCCAACGTCCTGACTTTC.

The chain has TRBV7-9 and TRBJ2-7, with TRBD1 matching 9 bases. From germline, CDR1 is SEHNR and CDR2 FQNEAQ (reference sequence). The CDR3 contains 14 residues. Losses at the gene ends were 5 bases for V and 6 bases for J; bases not matched to a gene: 8. The CDR3 DNA reads as TGTGCCAGCAGCAACCGGGACAGGGCAAGCGAGCAGTACTTC. Translating it yields CASSNRDRASEQYF.

The gene calls are TRBV6-2 or TRBV6-3 and TRBJ1-2, with a possible D match to TRBD1 (5 bases). V was clipped by 0 bases and J by 3 bases, with 11 bases between them. This CDR3 has 15 amino acids. The V gene's germline CDR1 is MNHEY and CDR2 SVGEGT. CDR3 nucleotides: TGTGCCAGCAGTTACTCTGGGACCCGCCACTATGGCTACACCTTC. Its protein product is CASSYSGTRHYGYTF.